The subject of this entry is one TCR beta chain. Its specificity is not known. The sample comes from a study of yellow fever vaccine responses in identical twins. Study-level results: Twins' T cell vaccine responses reportedly looked partly convergent, partly personalized.

MiXCR, applied by TCRdb to the RT-PCR reads, yields one record per CDR3 protein. The sample lists over 8,500 distinct CDR3 sequences, around four fifths seen once, with 2.1% in the top ten. Deletions cut 1 base from V and 5 bases from J, with 15 bases between. The CDR3 loop spans 15 amino acids. Material: T cells from blood (PBMCs), unsorted or a sorted subset (not recorded which), obtained before or after yellow fever vaccination (not recorded which). The receptor was derived from a woman in her late teens or twenties who received the yellow fever vaccine. This chain joins TRBV12-3 or TRBV12-4 and TRBJ2-7; D ambiguous. CDR3 sequence (DNA): TGTGCCAGCAGTTTAGAGTATACAAGAGTGGACGAGCAGTACTTC. Translation gives CASSLEYTRVDEQYF.